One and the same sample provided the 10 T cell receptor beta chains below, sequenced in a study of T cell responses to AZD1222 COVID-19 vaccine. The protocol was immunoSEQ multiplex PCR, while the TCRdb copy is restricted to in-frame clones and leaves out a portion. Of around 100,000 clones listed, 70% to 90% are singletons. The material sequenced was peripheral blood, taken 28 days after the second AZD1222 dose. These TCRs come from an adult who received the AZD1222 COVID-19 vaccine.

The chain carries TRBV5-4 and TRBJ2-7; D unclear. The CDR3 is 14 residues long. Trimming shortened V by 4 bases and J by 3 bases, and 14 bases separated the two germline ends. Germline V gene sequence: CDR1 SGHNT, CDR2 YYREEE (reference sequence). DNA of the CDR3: TGTGCCAGCAGCCTACCTGGAACGCACTACGAGCAGTACTTC. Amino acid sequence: CASSLPGTHYEQYF.

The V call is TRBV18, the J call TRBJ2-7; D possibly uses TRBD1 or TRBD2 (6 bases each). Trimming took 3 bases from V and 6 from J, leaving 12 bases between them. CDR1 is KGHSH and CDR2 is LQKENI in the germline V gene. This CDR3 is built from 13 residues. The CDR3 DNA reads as TGTGCCAGCTCACCCCCAGGAGGGGGCGAGCAGTACTTC. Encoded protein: CASSPPGGGEQYF.

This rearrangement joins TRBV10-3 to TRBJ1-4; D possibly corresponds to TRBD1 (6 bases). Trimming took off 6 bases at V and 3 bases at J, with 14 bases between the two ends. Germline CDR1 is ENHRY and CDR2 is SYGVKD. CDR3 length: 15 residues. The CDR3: CAIRGGLASNEKLFF. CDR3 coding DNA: TGTGCCATCAGGGGGGGCTTGGCTTCTAATGAAAAACTGTTTTTT.

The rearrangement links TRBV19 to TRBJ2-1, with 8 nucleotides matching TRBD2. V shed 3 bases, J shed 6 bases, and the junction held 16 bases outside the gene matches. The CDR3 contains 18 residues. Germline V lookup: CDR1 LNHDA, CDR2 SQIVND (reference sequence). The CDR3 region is CASSIHSGGTRKGNEQFF. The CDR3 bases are TGTGCCAGTAGTATCCATTCTGGGGGGACTAGGAAAGGCAATGAGCAGTTCTTC.

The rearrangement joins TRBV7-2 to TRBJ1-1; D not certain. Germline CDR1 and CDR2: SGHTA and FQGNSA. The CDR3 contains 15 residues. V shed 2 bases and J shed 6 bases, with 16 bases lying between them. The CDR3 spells CASSLFPSGRAEAFF. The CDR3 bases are TGTGCCAGCAGCTTATTCCCCAGTGGGCGGGCTGAAGCTTTCTTT.

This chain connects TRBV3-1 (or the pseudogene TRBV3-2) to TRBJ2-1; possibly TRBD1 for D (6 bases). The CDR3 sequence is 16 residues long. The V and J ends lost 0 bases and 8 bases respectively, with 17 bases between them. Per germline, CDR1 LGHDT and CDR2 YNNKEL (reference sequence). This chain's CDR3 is CASSQDPTTQGDEQFF. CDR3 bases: TGTGCCAGCAGCCAAGATCCCACTACACAGGGAGATGAGCAGTTCTTC.

The CDR3 nucleotides are TGTGCCAGCAGCCAAGATCAATGGGGACTAGCGCTTATCACAGATACGCAGTATTTT. Translation gives CASSQDQWGLALITDTQYF. The chain couples TRBV3-1 (or the pseudogene TRBV3-2) to TRBJ2-3; 10 positions match TRBD2. V shed 0 bases, J shed 2 bases, and the junction held 11 bases outside the gene matches. The CDR3 extends over 19 amino acids. Germline CDR1 LGHDT, CDR2 YNNKEL (reference sequence).

CDR3 sequence reads: CASSRTGAVYGYTF. The DNA of the CDR3 is TGTGCCAGCAGCCGGACAGGGGCCGTCTATGGCTACACCTTC. This chain uses TRBV7-2 with TRBJ1-2, with TRBD1 matching 9 bases. Losses at the gene ends were 5 bases for V and 4 bases for J; bases not matched to a gene: 5. The CDR3 spans 14 residues. Germline V gives CDR1 SGHTA, CDR2 FQGNSA.

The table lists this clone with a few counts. The CDR3 DNA reads TGTGCCAGTAGTGTTTATAGGAAAGAGGAAGCTTTCTTT. It yields the protein CASSVYRKEEAFF. The gene calls are TRBV19 and TRBJ1-1, with D uncertain. CDR1 and CDR2 (germline): LNHDA, SQIVND (reference sequence). This CDR3 is 13 amino acids long. V lost 5 bases, J lost 8 bases, and 15 bases lay in between. Full variable domain (rest looked up from reference TRBV19 and TRBJ1-1): DGGITQSPKYLFRKEGQNVTLSCEQNLNHDAMYWYRQDPGQGLRLIYYSQIVNDFQKGDIAEGYSVSREKKESFPLTVTSAQKNPTAFYLCASSVYRKEEAFFGQGTRLTVV.

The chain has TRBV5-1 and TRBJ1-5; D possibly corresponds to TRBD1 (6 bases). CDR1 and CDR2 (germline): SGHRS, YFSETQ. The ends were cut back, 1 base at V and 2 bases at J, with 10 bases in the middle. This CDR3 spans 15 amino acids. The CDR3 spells CASSLIPGGNQPQHF. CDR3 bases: TGCGCCAGCAGCTTGATTCCAGGGGGCAATCAGCCCCAGCATTTT.